The clone carrying this T cell receptor beta chain was detected only a few times. Its specificity is not known. The sample is drawn from a study of T cells in Graves' hyperthyroidism and ophthalmopathy. Study observations and caveats: Patients with ophthalmopathy were separated from those with stable hyperthyroidism by a 13 V-J model.

RNA transcripts yielded amplified TCR beta CDR3 regions. In the first-round RT-PCR of the TCR CDR3, the HTBI primer set was used. TCRdb used MiXCR to reprocess the multiplex PCR reads, holding one entry per CDR3 protein. The table includes approximately 300,000 distinct CDR3 sequences, around a fifth detected once. After removal of 1 base from V and 6 bases from J, the junction contained 9 bases not matched to a gene. This CDR3 region has 16 residues. CDR1 SGHNT and CDR2 YYREEE come from the germline V gene (reference sequence). This chain joins TRBV5-4 and TRBJ2-1; 8 nucleotides line up with TRBD1. The specimen was blood. The clonotype originates from a man aged 45-60 years with Graves' ophthalmopathy. The CDR3 DNA follows: TGTGCCAGCAGCTTGCGGCCGCAGGGGGCCGGCAATGAGCAGTTCTTC. This sequence encodes CASSLRPQGAGNEQFF.